Given below is one T cell receptor beta chain in context. The entry originates in a study of T cell responses to AZD1222 COVID-19 vaccine. The V gene's germline CDR1 is SGHNT and CDR2 YYREEE (reference sequence). Trimming cost V 4 bases and J 1 base; bases outside gene matches: 4. The CDR3 totals 15 residues. Libraries were prepared by immunoSEQ multiplex PCR; TCRdb keeps only in-frame clonotypes and omits some of them. Found here are around 210,000 clones, roughly 94% of them singletons; the top ten hold 1.7%. The chain links TRBV5-4 to TRBJ1-5; 8 positions match TRBD1. This TCR was sampled from an adult who received the MenACWY meningococcal vaccine as a control. Sequences were derived from peripheral blood, sampled 28 days after the second dose of the MenACWY control vaccine. CDR3 DNA sequence: TGTGCCAGCAGCCCAGACAGGGGAAGCAATCAGCCCCAGCATTTT. Its translation is CASSPDRGSNQPQHF.